The source of this T cell receptor (beta chain) is a study of cytotoxic CD8 clonotypes in ibrutinib-treated CLL. General study results and limits: Shared public clonotypes were rare, and on treatment they either got smaller or stayed the same. Measured clonality at baseline was greater than in age-matched healthy donors and tracked with circulating CD8+ T-cell counts. A rise in clonality was seen at ibrutinib response, and a fall back toward baseline was seen at progression.

With respect to this clone: The antigen remains unidentified.

Here immunoSEQ multiplex PCR was the method, and the copy in TCRdb shows in-frame clones only, minus some. This table holds approximately 150,000 clones, less than 85% found once. PBMCs that had been cryopreserved were the source of 2 to 2.5 micrograms of genomic DNA for TCR beta libraries. CDR3 size: 12 residues. Germline assignment: CDR1 SGHTA and CDR2 FQGNSA. Trimming pared 2 bases from V and 5 bases from J, leaving 6 bases between. The sequenced sample was PBMCs, obtained after 24 months of ibrutinib treatment. This TCR derives from a human donor with chronic lymphocytic leukemia. The V and J genes are TRBV7-2 and TRBJ2-5; D uncertain. CDR3 in amino acids: CASSLKRETQYF. The CDR3 region has the DNA TGTGCCAGCAGCTTAAAGAGGGAGACCCAGTACTTC.